This T cell receptor beta chain was found in a study of blood T cell repertoires in COVID-19. Looking at the study overall: Samples taken during acute and convalescent COVID-19 were collected in the United States, Italy and Spain. Nucleic acid was either cDNA or gDNA, and it came from T cells, B-cell-depleted T cells, or PBMCs.

Original methodology: Amplification from reference gene primers served as the basis for estimated nucleated cell counts. Measured with immunoSEQ multiplex PCR; TCRdb has only the in-frame clones, and not every one. For V, J and clone size, that table is used; D and trimming come from the DNA. The table includes approximately 40,000 clones, approximately 81% detected once. CDR1 is MNHEY and CDR2 is SVGAGI in the germline V gene. Germline trimming cut 6 bases from V and 9 bases from J; bases unmatched to any gene: 9. This CDR3 comprises 15 residues. This receptor was obtained from a human donor in a cohort sampled during active COVID-19. Material: peripheral blood. The rearrangement uses TRBV6-5 and TRBJ2-3; 13 bases align to TRBD2. The CDR3 nucleotides are TGTGCCAGCAGATGGACTAGCGGGGGAAGTGGAACGCAGTATTTT. It specifies CASRWTSGGSGTQYF.